Listed below are T cell receptor beta chains from one sample, sequenced in a study of blood T cell repertoires in COVID-19. Clones were read by immunoSEQ multiplex PCR, and TCRdb kept only the in-frame ones, dropping some. This sample has 150,000 or so clones, with more than 70% found just once. The sequencing input was peripheral blood. Receptors originate from a man aged 55 to 70 with active or convalescent COVID-19. CDR3s include the opening cysteine and the closing phenylalanine or tryptophan. The order of the fields is V gene, clone size, J gene, CDR3 length, CDR3 protein. Not all rows give a size; the values are once, few, many and, for expanded clones, a class.

v_call: TRBV6-2/TRBV6-3
clone_size: .
j_call: TRBJ1-5
cdr3_length: 15
cdr3_aa: CASSLPPQGNQPQHF

v_call: TRBV7-2
clone_size: few
j_call: TRBJ2-2
cdr3_length: 15
cdr3_aa: CASSIQGQATGELFF

v_call: TRBV6-5
clone_size: .
j_call: TRBJ1-1
cdr3_length: 15
cdr3_aa: CASSYSRRVNTEAFF

v_call: TRBV25-1
clone_size: .
j_call: TRBJ1-2
cdr3_length: 11
cdr3_aa: CASGQDWGYTF

v_call: TRBV28
clone_size: .
j_call: TRBJ2-1
cdr3_length: 15
cdr3_aa: CASSPASGRAVEQFF

v_call: TRBV3-1/TRBV3-2
clone_size: .
j_call: TRBJ1-2
cdr3_length: 16
cdr3_aa: CASSQRDLGHNYGYTF

v_call: TRBV11-3
clone_size: .
j_call: TRBJ2-2
cdr3_length: 17
cdr3_aa: CASSLIVGAGNTGELFF

v_call: TRBV7-3
clone_size: .
j_call: TRBJ2-7
cdr3_length: 16
cdr3_aa: CASSLRPGIQAYEQYF

v_call: TRBV7-2
clone_size: .
j_call: TRBJ1-1
cdr3_length: 14
cdr3_aa: CASSGTGGSTEAFF

v_call: TRBV5-5
clone_size: .
j_call: TRBJ2-1
cdr3_length: 12
cdr3_aa: CASSWGGIEQFF

v_call: TRBV7-2
clone_size: .
j_call: TRBJ2-1
cdr3_length: 15
cdr3_aa: CASSLDRGSYNEQFF

v_call: TRBV10-3
clone_size: .
j_call: TRBJ2-7
cdr3_length: 15
cdr3_aa: CAISEGTSGLSEQYF

v_call: TRBV19
clone_size: .
j_call: TRBJ2-1
cdr3_length: 13
cdr3_aa: CASSMSGTREQFF

v_call: TRBV25-1
clone_size: once
j_call: TRBJ2-3
cdr3_length: 15
cdr3_aa: CASRDRGISTDTQYF

v_call: TRBV7-9
clone_size: few
j_call: TRBJ2-7
cdr3_length: 16
cdr3_aa: CASSPPRAGGDYEQYF

v_call: TRBV14
clone_size: .
j_call: TRBJ1-4
cdr3_length: 14
cdr3_aa: CASSQTRRGEKLFF

v_call: TRBV6-6
clone_size: .
j_call: TRBJ2-1
cdr3_length: 14
cdr3_aa: CASSYEDYYNEQFF

v_call: TRBV19
clone_size: .
j_call: TRBJ2-5
cdr3_length: 16
cdr3_aa: CASSIGDRVRGETQYF

v_call: TRBV30
clone_size: .
j_call: TRBJ2-3
cdr3_length: 12
cdr3_aa: CAWSGDTDTQYF

v_call: TRBV27
clone_size: .
j_call: TRBJ2-3
cdr3_length: 15
cdr3_aa: CASSLMTPSTDTQYF

v_call: TRBV19
clone_size: once
j_call: TRBJ1-2
cdr3_length: 13
cdr3_aa: CASSISINYGYTF

v_call: TRBV5-1
clone_size: .
j_call: TRBJ2-3
cdr3_length: 14
cdr3_aa: CASSVGQGPDTQYF

v_call: TRBV12-3/TRBV12-4
clone_size: .
j_call: TRBJ1-2
cdr3_length: 13
cdr3_aa: CASSKDSYYGYTF

v_call: TRBV6-5
clone_size: .
j_call: TRBJ2-7
cdr3_length: 15
cdr3_aa: CASSYSMGSVYEQYF

v_call: TRBV3-1/TRBV3-2
clone_size: few
j_call: TRBJ1-2
cdr3_length: 12
cdr3_aa: CASSQRQDGYTF

v_call: TRBV6-5
clone_size: .
j_call: TRBJ2-1
cdr3_length: 11
cdr3_aa: CASSYPGQGFF

v_call: TRBV7-3
clone_size: once
j_call: TRBJ1-4
cdr3_length: 16
cdr3_aa: CASSLGAQATNEKLFF

v_call: TRBV5-1
clone_size: .
j_call: TRBJ2-3
cdr3_length: 15
cdr3_aa: CASSSGLAGLDTQYF

v_call: TRBV18
clone_size: .
j_call: TRBJ2-6
cdr3_length: 16
cdr3_aa: CASSPNTGIGANVLTF

v_call: TRBV28
clone_size: .
j_call: TRBJ2-7
cdr3_length: 12
cdr3_aa: CASSPTVYEQYF

v_call: TRBV7-3
clone_size: .
j_call: TRBJ2-7
cdr3_length: 13
cdr3_aa: CASSLTPRHEQYF

v_call: TRBV5-1
clone_size: .
j_call: TRBJ1-1
cdr3_length: 12
cdr3_aa: CASSSRGQEAFF

v_call: TRBV11-1
clone_size: once
j_call: TRBJ2-7
cdr3_length: 15
cdr3_aa: CASSLASDSSYEQYF

v_call: TRBV7-9
clone_size: .
j_call: TRBJ2-3
cdr3_length: 17
cdr3_aa: CASSPGVAGVWTDTQYF

v_call: TRBV2
clone_size: .
j_call: TRBJ2-5
cdr3_length: 16
cdr3_aa: CASSVWTGGFVETQYF

v_call: TRBV14
clone_size: .
j_call: TRBJ2-7
cdr3_length: 11
cdr3_aa: CASRDSGEQYF

v_call: TRBV6-5
clone_size: .
j_call: TRBJ2-1
cdr3_length: 15
cdr3_aa: CASSPTSGSNNEQFF

v_call: TRBV5-1
clone_size: few
j_call: TRBJ1-1
cdr3_length: 15
cdr3_aa: CASSLGQGSSTEAFF

v_call: TRBV28
clone_size: .
j_call: TRBJ2-7
cdr3_length: 15
cdr3_aa: CASSLLAGPSYEQYF

v_call: TRBV4-1
clone_size: once
j_call: TRBJ1-4
cdr3_length: 15
cdr3_aa: CASSQAGTGWEKLFF

v_call: TRBV7-8
clone_size: .
j_call: TRBJ2-4
cdr3_length: 16
cdr3_aa: CASSLAAGELRNIQYF

v_call: TRBV28
clone_size: .
j_call: TRBJ2-1
cdr3_length: 16
cdr3_aa: CASRPNSGNSYNEQFF

v_call: TRBV2
clone_size: .
j_call: TRBJ2-5
cdr3_length: 17
cdr3_aa: CASIGASPGRGRETQYF

v_call: TRBV5-4
clone_size: .
j_call: TRBJ1-1
cdr3_length: 16
cdr3_aa: CASSSKTNRENTEAFF

v_call: TRBV11-3
clone_size: .
j_call: TRBJ2-1
cdr3_length: 14
cdr3_aa: CASSWRGSYNEQFF

v_call: TRBV14
clone_size: .
j_call: TRBJ2-7
cdr3_length: 14
cdr3_aa: CASSQDWVRYEQYF

v_call: TRBV18
clone_size: .
j_call: TRBJ1-3
cdr3_length: 14
cdr3_aa: CASSPLNSGNTIYF

v_call: TRBV5-5
clone_size: .
j_call: TRBJ2-2
cdr3_length: 13
cdr3_aa: CASRQDPTGELFF

v_call: TRBV19
clone_size: .
j_call: TRBJ1-5
cdr3_length: 13
cdr3_aa: CASSTQVNQPQHF

v_call: TRBV15
clone_size: few
j_call: TRBJ2-7
cdr3_length: 13
cdr3_aa: CATPHGLVYEQYF

v_call: TRBV3-1/TRBV3-2
clone_size: .
j_call: TRBJ1-1
cdr3_length: 13
cdr3_aa: CASSQGAGTEAFF

v_call: TRBV11-3
clone_size: .
j_call: TRBJ2-7
cdr3_length: 12
cdr3_aa: CASSSRGYEQYF

v_call: TRBV30
clone_size: many
j_call: TRBJ1-3
cdr3_length: 17
cdr3_aa: CAWARGGRARSGNTIYF

v_call: TRBV28
clone_size: .
j_call: TRBJ2-1
cdr3_length: 13
cdr3_aa: CASTLLARGEQFF

v_call: TRBV7-2
clone_size: .
j_call: TRBJ1-4
cdr3_length: 16
cdr3_aa: CASSLGRDRGREKLFF

v_call: TRBV10-3
clone_size: .
j_call: TRBJ2-5
cdr3_length: 18
cdr3_aa: CAISDYSASGKGRETQYF

v_call: TRBV7-2
clone_size: .
j_call: TRBJ2-7
cdr3_length: 15
cdr3_aa: CASSLGAGRTYEQYF